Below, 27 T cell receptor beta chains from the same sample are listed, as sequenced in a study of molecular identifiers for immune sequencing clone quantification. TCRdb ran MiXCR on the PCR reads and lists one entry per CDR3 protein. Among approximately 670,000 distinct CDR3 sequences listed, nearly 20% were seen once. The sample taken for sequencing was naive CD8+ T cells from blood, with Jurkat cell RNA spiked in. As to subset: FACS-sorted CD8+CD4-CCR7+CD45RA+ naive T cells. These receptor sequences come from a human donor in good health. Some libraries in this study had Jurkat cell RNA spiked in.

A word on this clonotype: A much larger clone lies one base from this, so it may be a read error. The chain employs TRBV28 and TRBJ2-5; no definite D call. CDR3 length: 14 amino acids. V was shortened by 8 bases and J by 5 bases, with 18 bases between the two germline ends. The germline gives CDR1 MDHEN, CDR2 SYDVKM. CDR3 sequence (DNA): TGTGCCAGCCGCCCTCTAAGTGGAGATGAGACCCAGTACTTC. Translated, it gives CASRPLSGDETQYF.

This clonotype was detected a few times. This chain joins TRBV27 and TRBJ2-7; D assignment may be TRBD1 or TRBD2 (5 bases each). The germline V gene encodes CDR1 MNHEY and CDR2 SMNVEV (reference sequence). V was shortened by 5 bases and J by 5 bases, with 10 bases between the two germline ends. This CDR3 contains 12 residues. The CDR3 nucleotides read TGTGCCAGCAGTCGAGGGGTCGACGAGCAGTACTTC. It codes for CASSRGVDEQYF.

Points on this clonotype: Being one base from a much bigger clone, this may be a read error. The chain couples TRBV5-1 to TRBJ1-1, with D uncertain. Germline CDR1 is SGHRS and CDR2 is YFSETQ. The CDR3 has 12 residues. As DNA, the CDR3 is TGCGCCAGCAGCGGCAGGAACACTGAAGCTTACTTT. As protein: CASSGRNTEAYF.

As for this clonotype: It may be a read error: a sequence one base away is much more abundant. As DNA, the CDR3 is TGTGCCAGTAGTATAGCTCTAGGATCCCCTCTGGATACGCAGTATTTT. It yields the protein CASSIALGSPLDTQYF. The chain joins TRBV19 to TRBJ2-3; D is uncertain. Per germline, CDR1 LNHDA and CDR2 SQIVND (reference sequence). The CDR3 has 16 residues. V gave up 1 base and J gave up 6 bases, with 17 bases separating them.

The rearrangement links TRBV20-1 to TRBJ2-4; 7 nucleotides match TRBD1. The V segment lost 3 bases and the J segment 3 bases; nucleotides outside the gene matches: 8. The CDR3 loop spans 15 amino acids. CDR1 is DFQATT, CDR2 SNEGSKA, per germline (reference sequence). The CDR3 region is CSASEGAQDKNIQYF. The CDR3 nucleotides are TGCAGTGCTAGTGAGGGGGCGCAGGACAAAAACATTCAGTACTTC.

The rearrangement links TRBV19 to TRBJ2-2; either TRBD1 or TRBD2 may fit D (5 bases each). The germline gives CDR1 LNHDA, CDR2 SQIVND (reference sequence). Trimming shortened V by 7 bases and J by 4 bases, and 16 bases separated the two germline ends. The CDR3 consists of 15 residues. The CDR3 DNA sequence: TGTGCCAGTAATGGGGGAGCAAGATCCACCGGGGAGCTGTTTTTT. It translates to CASNGGARSTGELFF.

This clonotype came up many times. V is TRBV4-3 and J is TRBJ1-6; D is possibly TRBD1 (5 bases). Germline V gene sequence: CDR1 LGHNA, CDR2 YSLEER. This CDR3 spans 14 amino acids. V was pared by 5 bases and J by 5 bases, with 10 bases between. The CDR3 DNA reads TGCGCCAGCAGCAAGGGACGGGATAATTCACCCCTCCACTTT. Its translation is CASSKGRDNSPLHF.

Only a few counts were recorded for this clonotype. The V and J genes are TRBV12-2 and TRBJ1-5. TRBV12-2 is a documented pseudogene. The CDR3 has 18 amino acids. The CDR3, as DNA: TGTGCAAGTCGCTTAGAGGGCAGGGCCCCTTATAGCAATCAGCCCCAGCATTTT. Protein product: CASRLEGRAPYSNQPQHF.

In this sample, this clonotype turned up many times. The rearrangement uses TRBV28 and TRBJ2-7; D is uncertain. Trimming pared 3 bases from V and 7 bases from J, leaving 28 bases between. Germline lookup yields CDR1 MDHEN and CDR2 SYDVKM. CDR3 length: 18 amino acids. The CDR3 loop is CASSFSPDQEYEIREQYF. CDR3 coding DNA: TGTGCCAGCAGTTTCTCCCCCGATCAGGAGTACGAAATTCGGGAGCAGTACTTC.

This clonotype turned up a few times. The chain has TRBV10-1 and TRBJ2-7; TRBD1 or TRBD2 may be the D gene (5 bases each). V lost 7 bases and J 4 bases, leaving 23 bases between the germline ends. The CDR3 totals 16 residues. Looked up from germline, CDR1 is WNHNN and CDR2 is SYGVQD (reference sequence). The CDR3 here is CASTDSPGPGAYEQYF. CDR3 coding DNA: TGCGCCAGCACCGACTCTCCGGGACCTGGGGCATACGAGCAGTACTTC.

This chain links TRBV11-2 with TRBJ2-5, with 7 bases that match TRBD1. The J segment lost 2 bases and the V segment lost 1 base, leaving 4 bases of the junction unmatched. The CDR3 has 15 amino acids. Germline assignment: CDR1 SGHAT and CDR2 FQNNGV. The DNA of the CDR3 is TGTGCCAGCAGCTTAGCCGCGACAGGGCAAGAGACCCAGTACTTC. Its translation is CASSLAATGQETQYF.

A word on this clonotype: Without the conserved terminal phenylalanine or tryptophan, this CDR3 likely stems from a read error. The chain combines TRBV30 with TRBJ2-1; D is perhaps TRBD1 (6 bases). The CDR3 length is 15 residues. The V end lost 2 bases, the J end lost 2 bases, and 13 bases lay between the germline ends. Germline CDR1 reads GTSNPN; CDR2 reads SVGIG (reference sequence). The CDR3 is CAWSPVGGAYNEQFL. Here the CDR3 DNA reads TGTGCCTGGAGTCCCGTTGGGGGCGCCTACAATGAGCAGTTCCTC.

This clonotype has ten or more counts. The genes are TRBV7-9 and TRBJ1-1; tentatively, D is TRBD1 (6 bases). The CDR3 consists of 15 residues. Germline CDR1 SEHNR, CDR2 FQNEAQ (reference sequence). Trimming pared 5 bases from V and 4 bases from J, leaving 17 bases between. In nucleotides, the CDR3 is TGTGCCAGCAGCCCCCAAGGGGGGGCTGGCACTGAAGCTTTCTTT. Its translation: CASSPQGGAGTEAFF.

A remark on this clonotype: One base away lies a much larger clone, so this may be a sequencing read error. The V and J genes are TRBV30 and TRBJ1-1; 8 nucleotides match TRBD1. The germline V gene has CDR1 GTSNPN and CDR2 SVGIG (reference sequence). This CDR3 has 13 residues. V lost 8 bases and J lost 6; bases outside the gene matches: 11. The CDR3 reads CARTYRGESEAFF. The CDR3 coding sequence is TGTGCCCGGACATACAGGGGGGAGTCTGAAGCTTTCTTT. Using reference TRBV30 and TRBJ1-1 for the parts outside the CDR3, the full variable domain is SQTIHQWPATLVQPVGSPLSLECTVEGTSNPNLYWYRQAAGRGLQLLFYSVGIGQISSEVPQNLSASRPQDRQFILSSKKLLLSDSGFYLCARTYRGESEAFFGQGTRLTVV.

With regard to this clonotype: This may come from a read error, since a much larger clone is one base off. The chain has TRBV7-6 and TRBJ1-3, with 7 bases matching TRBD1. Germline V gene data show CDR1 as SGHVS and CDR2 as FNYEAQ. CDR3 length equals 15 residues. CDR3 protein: CASSLGTDSGNIIYF. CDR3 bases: TGTGCCAGCAGCTTGGGGACAGACTCTGGAAACATCATATATTTT.

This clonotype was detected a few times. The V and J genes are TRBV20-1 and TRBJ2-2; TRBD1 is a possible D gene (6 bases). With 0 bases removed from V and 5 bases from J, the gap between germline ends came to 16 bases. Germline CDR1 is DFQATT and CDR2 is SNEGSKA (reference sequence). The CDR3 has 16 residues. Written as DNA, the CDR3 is TGCAGTGCTAGAGATTTTACAGGGAAGATGACCGGGGAGCTGTTTTTT. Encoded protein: CSARDFTGKMTGELFF.

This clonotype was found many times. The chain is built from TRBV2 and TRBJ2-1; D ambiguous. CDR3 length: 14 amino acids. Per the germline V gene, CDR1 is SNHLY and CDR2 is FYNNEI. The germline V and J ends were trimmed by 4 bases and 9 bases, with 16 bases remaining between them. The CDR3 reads CASSVPEMLFEQFF. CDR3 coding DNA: TGTGCCAGCAGTGTCCCGGAGATGCTTTTTGAGCAGTTCTTC.

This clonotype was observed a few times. The CDR3 region has the DNA TGTGCCAGCAGTTACTGGGCTAGCGGTACGAATGAGCAGTTCTTC. Its translation: CASSYWASGTNEQFF. This chain connects TRBV6-5 to TRBJ2-1; 7 positions agree with TRBD2. The CDR3 is 15 residues long. The V and J ends lost 1 base and 7 bases, in that order; junction bases with no gene match: 7. Germline loops: CDR1 MNHEY, CDR2 SVGAGI.

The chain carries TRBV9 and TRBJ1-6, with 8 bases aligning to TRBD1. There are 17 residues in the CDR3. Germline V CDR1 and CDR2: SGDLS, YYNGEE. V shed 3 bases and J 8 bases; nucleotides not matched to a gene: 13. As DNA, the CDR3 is TGTGCCAGCAGCGCCCAATGGACAGGGAACTCGTATTCACCCCTCCACTTT. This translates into CASSAQWTGNSYSPLHF.

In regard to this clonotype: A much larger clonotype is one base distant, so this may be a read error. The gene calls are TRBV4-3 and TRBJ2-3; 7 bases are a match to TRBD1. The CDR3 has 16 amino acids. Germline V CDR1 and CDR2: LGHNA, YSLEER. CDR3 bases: TGCGCCAGCAGCCAAGATATTATAGGGGGCACAGGTACGCAGTATTTT. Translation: CASSQDIIGGTGTQYF.

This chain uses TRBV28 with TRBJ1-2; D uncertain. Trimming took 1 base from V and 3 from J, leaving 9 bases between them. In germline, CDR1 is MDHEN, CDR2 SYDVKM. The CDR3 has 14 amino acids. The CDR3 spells CASSLYGGDYGYTF. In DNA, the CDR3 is TGTGCCAGCAGTTTATACGGCGGGGACTATGGCTACACCTTC.

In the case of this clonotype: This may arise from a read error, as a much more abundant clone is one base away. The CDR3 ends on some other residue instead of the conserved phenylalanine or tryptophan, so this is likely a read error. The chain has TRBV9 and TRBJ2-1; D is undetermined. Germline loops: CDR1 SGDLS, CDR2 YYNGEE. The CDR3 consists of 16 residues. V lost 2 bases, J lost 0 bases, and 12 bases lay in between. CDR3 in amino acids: CASSVGALLSYNEQFL. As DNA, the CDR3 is TGTGCCAGCAGCGTTGGAGCCCTCCTCTCCTACAATGAGCAGTTCCTC.

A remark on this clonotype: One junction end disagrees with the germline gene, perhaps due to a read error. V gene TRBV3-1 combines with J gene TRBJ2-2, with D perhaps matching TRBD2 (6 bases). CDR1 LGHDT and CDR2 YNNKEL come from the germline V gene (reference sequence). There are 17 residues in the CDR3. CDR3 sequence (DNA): TGTGCCAGCAGCCAAGACGTACGACAGTTTAACACCGGGGGGCTGTTTTTT. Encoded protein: CASSQDVRQFNTGGLFF.

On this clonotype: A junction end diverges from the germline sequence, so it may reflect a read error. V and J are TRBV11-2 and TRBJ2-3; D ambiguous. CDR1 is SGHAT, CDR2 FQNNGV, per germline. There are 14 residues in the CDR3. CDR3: CTSSLEVSTDTQYF. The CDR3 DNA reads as TGTACCAGCAGCTTAGAGGTCAGCACAGATACGCAGTATTTT.

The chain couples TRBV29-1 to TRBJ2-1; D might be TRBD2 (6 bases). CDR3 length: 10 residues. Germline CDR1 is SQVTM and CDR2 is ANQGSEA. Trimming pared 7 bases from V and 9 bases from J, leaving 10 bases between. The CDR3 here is CSDMTSEQFF. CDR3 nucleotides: TGCAGCGATATGACTAGTGAGCAGTTCTTC.

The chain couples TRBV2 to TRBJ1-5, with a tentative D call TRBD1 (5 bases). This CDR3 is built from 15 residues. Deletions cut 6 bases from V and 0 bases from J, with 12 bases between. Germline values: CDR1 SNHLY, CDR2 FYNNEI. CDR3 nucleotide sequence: TGTGCCAGCAGGACAGACAGTTATAGCAATCAGCCCCAGCATTTT. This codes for CASRTDSYSNQPQHF.

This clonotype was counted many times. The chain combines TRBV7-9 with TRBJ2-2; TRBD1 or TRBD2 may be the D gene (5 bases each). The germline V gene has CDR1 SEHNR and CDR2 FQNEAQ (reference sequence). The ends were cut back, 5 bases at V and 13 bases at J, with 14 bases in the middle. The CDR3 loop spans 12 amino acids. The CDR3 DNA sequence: TGTGCCAGCAGCATCAGACGGGGCGGGCTGTTTTTT. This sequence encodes CASSIRRGGLFF.